This TCR beta chain was captured by sequencing in a study of blood T cell repertoires in COVID-19. On the study more broadly: PBMCs, B-cell-depleted T cells, or T cells were the source of the cDNA or gDNA that made up the material.

The CDR3 loop spans 12 amino acids. The germline CDR1 and CDR2 sequences are SNHLY and FYNNEI. V shed 9 bases, J shed 6 bases, and the junction held 4 bases outside the gene matches. This table comes from immunoSEQ multiplex PCR, and its TCRdb copy is limited to in-frame clones, with some not included. The sample lists 90,000 or so clones; about 90% were seen once. What was sequenced was peripheral blood. This TCR was recovered from a human donor with active COVID-19. The donor label of this sample is uncertain. The chain uses TRBV2 and TRBJ1-2; 10 bases map to TRBD1. The CDR3 spells CASSGTGDGYTF. The CDR3 DNA reads as TGTGCCAGTTCGGGGACAGGGGATGGCTACACCTTC.